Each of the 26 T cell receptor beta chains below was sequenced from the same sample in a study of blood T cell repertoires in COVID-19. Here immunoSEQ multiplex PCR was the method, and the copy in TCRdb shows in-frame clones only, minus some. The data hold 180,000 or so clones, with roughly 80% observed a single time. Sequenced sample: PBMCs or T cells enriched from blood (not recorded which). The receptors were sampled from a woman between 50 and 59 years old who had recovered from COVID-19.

The CDR3 protein is CASRLNQGLGETQYF. The CDR3 DNA reads as TGTGCCAGCAGACTCAACCAGGGTTTAGGAGAGACCCAGTACTTC. The V gene is TRBV7-9, the J gene TRBJ2-5; D might be TRBD1 (5 bases). Germline V gene data show CDR1 as SEHNR and CDR2 as FQNEAQ (reference sequence). V was cut by 6 bases and J by 4 bases, with 18 bases left in between. The CDR3 covers 15 residues.

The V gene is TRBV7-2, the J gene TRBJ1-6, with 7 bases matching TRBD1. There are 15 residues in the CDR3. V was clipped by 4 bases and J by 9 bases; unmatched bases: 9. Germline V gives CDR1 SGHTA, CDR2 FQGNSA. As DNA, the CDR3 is TGTGCCAGCAGCTCTACAGGGGTCGAGGGTTCACCCCTCCACTTT. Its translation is CASSSTGVEGSPLHF.

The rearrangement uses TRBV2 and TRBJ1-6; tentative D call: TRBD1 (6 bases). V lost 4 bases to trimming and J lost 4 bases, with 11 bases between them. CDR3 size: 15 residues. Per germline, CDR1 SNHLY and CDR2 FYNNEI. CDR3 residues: CASSATDRYNSPLHF. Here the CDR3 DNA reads TGTGCCAGCAGTGCTACGGACAGATATAATTCACCCCTCCACTTT.

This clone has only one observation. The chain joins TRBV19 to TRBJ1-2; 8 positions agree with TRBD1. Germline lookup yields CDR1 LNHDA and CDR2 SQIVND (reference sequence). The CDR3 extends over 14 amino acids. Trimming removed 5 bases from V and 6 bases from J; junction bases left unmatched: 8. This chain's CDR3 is CASSVPGQVDGYTF. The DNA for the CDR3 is TGTGCCAGTAGTGTCCCGGGACAGGTTGATGGCTACACCTTC.

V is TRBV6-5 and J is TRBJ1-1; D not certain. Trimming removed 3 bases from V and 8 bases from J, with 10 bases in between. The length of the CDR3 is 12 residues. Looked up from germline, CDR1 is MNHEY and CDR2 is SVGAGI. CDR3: CASSYSPREAFF. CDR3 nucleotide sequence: TGTGCCAGCAGTTATAGTCCGCGGGAAGCTTTCTTT.

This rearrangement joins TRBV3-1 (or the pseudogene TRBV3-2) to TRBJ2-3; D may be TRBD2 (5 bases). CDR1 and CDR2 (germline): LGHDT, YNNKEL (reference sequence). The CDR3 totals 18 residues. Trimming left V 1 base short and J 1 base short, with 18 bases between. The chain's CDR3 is CASSQVGLRESGTDTQYF. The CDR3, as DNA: TGTGCCAGCAGCCAAGTAGGTCTTAGGGAGTCGGGCACAGATACGCAGTATTTT.

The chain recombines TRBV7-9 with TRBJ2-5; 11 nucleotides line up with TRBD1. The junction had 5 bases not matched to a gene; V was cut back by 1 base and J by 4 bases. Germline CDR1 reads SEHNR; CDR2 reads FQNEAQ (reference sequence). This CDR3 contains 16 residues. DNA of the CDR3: TGTGCCAGCAGCTTAGGGACAGGGGGCTGGTTAGAGACCCAGTACTTC. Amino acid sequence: CASSLGTGGWLETQYF.

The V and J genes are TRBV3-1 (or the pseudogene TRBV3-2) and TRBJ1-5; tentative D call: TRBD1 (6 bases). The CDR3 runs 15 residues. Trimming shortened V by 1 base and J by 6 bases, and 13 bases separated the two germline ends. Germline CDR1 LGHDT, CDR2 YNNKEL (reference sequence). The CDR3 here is CASSQGSGAVQPQHF. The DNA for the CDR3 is TGTGCCAGCAGCCAAGGGTCAGGGGCGGTTCAGCCCCAGCATTTT.

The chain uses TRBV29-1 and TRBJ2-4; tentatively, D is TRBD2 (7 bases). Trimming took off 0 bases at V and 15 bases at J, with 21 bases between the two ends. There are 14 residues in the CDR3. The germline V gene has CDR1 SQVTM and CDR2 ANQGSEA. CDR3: CSVEEWDGGGPRYF. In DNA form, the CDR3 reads TGCAGCGTTGAAGAATGGGACGGCGGGGGCCCACGGTACTTC. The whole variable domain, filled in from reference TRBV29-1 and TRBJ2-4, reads SAVISQKPSRDICQRGTSLTIQCQVDSQVTMMFWYRQQPGQSLTLIATANQGSEATYESGFVIDKFPISRPNLTFSTLTVSNMSPEDSSIYLCSVEEWDGGGPRYFGAGTRLSVL.

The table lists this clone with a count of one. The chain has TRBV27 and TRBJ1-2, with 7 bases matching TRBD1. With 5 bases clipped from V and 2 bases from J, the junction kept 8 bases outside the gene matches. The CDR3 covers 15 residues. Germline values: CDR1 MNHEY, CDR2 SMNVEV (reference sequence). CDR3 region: CASSIQGGGNYGYTF. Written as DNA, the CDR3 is TGTGCCAGCAGTATTCAGGGGGGAGGCAACTATGGCTACACCTTC.

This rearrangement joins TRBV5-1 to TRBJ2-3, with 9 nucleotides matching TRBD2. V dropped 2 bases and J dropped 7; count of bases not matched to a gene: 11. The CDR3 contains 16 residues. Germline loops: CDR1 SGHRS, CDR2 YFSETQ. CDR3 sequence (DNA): TGCGCCAGCAGCTTCCGGCTAGCGGGGACACAGAATACGCAGTATTTT. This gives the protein CASSFRLAGTQNTQYF.

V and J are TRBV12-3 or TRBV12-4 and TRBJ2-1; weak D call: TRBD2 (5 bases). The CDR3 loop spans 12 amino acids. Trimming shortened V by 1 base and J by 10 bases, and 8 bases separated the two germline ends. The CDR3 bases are TGTGCCAGCAGTTTAGACGGGAAAGAGCAGTTCTTC. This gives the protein CASSLDGKEQFF.

CDR3 coding DNA: TGTGCCAGCAGCCCTAGGACAGGGATAGGGCAGCCCCAGCATTTT. It encodes CASSPRTGIGQPQHF. The chain joins TRBV5-8 to TRBJ1-5, with 8 bases identical to TRBD1. The germline V gene encodes CDR1 SGHTS and CDR2 YDEGEE. The V and J ends lost 4 bases and 7 bases, in that order; junction bases with no gene match: 10. This CDR3 has 15 amino acids.

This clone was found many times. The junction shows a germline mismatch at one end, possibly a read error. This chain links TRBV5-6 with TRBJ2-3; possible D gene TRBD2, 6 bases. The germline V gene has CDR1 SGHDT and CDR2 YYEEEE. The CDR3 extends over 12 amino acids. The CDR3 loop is CASSLKWAGPRF. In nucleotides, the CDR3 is TGTGCCAGCAGCTTGAAATGGGCGGGACCCCGCTTT.

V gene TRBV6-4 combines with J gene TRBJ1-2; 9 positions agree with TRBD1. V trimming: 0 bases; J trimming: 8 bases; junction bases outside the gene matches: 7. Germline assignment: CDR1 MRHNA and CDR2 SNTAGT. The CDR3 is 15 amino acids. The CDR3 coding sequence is TGTGCCAGCAGTGACTCGGGAGACAGGGGGGGAGGCTACACCTTC. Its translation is CASSDSGDRGGGYTF.

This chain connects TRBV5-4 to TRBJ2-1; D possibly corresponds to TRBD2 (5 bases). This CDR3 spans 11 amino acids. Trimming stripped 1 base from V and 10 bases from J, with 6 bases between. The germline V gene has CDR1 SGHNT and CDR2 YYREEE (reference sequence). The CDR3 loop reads CASSLLAEQFF. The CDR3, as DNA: TGTGCCAGCAGCTTGCTAGCAGAGCAGTTCTTC.

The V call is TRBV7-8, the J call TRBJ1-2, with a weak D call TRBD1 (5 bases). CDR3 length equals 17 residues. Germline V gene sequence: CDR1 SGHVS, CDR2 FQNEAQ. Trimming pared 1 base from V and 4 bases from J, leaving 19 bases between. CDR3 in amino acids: CASSLVSGPLSGYGYTF. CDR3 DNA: TGTGCCAGCAGCTTAGTGTCAGGGCCATTGTCTGGCTATGGCTACACCTTC.

The CDR3 here is CASSLVGRNTEAFF. The CDR3 coding sequence is TGTGCCAGCAGCTTAGTGGGGCGAAACACTGAAGCTTTCTTT. V gene TRBV7-9 combines with J gene TRBJ1-1; possible D gene TRBD1, 5 bases. V was pared by 1 base and J by 2 bases, with 8 bases between. The germline V gene encodes CDR1 SEHNR and CDR2 FQNEAQ (reference sequence). CDR3 length: 14 residues.

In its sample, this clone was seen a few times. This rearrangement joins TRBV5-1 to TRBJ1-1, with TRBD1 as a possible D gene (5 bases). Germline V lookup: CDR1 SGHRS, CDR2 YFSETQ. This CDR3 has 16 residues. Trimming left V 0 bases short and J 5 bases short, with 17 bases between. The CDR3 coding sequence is TGCGCCAGCAGCTTGGGTCGGCCAGGGATGAGAACTGAAGCTTTCTTT. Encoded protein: CASSLGRPGMRTEAFF.

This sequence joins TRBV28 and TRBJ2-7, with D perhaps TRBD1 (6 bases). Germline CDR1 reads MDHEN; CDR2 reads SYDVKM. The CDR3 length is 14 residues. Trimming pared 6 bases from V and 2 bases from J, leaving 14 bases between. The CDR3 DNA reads TGTGCCAGCAGCTACCCGGGACACCCCTACGAGCAGTACGTC. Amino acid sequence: CASSYPGHPYEQYV.

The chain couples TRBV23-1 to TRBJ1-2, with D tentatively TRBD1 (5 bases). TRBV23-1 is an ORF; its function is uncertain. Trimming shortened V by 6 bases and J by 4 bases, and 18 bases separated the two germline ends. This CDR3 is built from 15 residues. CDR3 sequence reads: CASRRPPRESYGYTF. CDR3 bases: TGCGCCAGCAGGCGACCTCCCAGGGAAAGCTATGGCTACACCTTC.

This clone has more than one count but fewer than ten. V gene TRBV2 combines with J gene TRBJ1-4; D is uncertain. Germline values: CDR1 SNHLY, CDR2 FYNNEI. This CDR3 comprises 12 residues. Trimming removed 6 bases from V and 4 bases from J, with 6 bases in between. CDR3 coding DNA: TGTGCCAGCAGCGCGCTTAATGAAAAACTGTTTTTT. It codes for CASSALNEKLFF.

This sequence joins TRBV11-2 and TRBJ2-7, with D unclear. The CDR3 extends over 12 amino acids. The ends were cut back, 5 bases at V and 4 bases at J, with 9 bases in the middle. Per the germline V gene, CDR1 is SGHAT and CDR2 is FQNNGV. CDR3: CASSPSGYEQYV. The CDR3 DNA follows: TGTGCCAGCAGCCCTAGTGGGTACGAGCAGTACGTC.

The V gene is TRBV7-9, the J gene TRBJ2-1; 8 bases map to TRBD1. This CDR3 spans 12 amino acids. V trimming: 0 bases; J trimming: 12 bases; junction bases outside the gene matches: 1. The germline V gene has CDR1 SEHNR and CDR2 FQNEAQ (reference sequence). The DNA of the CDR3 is TGTGCCAGCAGCTTAGCAGACAGGGGGCAGTTCTTC. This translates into CASSLADRGQFF.

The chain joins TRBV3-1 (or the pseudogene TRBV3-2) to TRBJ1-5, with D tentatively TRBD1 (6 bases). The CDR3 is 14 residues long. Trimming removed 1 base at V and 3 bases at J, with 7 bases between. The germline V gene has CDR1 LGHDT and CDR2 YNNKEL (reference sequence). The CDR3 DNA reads TGTGCCAGCAGCCAAGGGACAGTCAATCAGCCCCAGCATTTT. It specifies CASSQGTVNQPQHF.

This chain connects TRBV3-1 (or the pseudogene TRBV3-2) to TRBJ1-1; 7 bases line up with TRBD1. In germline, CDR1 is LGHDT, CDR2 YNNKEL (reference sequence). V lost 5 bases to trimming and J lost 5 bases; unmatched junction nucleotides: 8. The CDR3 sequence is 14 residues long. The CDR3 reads CASSAAVTGTEAFF. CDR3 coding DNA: TGTGCCAGCAGCGCCGCAGTGACAGGGACTGAAGCTTTCTTT.